Listed below are T cell receptor beta chains from one sample, sequenced in a study of CD8 T cells in Susac syndrome. TCRdb re-derived calls from the immunoSEQ multiplex PCR reads in MiXCR, one entry per CDR3 protein. The sample comprises 170,000 or so distinct CDR3 sequences, approximately 94% of which are singletons, and 0.12% rests with the top ten. Material for sequencing was CD4+ T cells from PBMCs. The receptors were sampled from a human donor with Susac syndrome. The CDR3 runs from the conserved cysteine through the conserved F or W. A D gene is named only where the DNA matches it firmly.

j_call	d_call	v_call	cdr3_length	cdr3_aa	cdr3_nt
TRBJ1-2	-	TRBV15	15	CATSRPGELFYGYTF	TGTGCCACCAGCAGACCTGGGGAACTCTTTTATGGCTACACCTTC
TRBJ2-3	-	TRBV30	14	CAWIQRTIPGRTLF	TGTGCCTGGATCCAACGGACTATCCCTGGGCGGACGCTATTT
TRBJ2-2	TRBD2	TRBV20-1	15	CSATSGGANVGELFF	TGCAGTGCAACTAGCGGGGGGGCTAATGTCGGGGAGCTGTTTTTT
TRBJ2-7	TRBD2	TRBV20-1	15	CSAAHTGTTTYEQYF	TGCAGTGCTGCACATACCGGGACTACGACCTACGAGCAGTACTTC
TRBJ2-7	TRBD1	TRBV10-3	14	CAISPGTGVHEQYF	TGTGCCATCAGTCCCGGGACAGGGGTACACGAGCAGTACTTC
TRBJ1-4	-	TRBV12-5	16	CASGSGLRGTNEKLFF	TGTGCTAGTGGTTCGGGACTCCGGGGGACTAATGAAAAACTGTTTTTT
TRBJ2-7	-	TRBV5-1	14	CASSLGTNSYEQYF	TGCGCCAGCAGCCTGGGGACAAATTCCTACGAGCAGTACTTC
TRBJ2-7	TRBD1	TRBV4-1	15	CASSRGTGGTLGQYF	TGCGCCAGCAGCCGGGGTACAGGGGGGACGCTTGGGCAGTACTTC
TRBJ1-5	-	TRBV12-3/TRBV12-4	12	CASAYYRQPQHF	TGTGCCAGCGCGTACTACAGGCAGCCCCAGCATTTT
TRBJ2-5	-	TRBV25-1	14	CASSESRDEETQYF	TGTGCCAGCAGTGAATCAAGGGACGAAGAGACCCAGTACTTC